This T cell receptor (beta chain) was sequenced for a study of T-cell memory formation after mild COVID-19. Looking at the study overall: Clustering of TCRs was largely donor specific.

This clonotype was counted a single time. Its antigen is unknown. Findings and caveats of the study: Cross-reactive memory seemingly joined, as some responding clones were found in pre-infection memory. Unconfirmed was the SARS-CoV-2 specificity of second-wave clones that peaked on day 37.

Barcoded TCR alpha and TCR beta cDNA libraries with UMIs came from 5'RACE using constant-segment primers. MiXCR, run by TCRdb on the 5' RACE reads, gives a single entry per CDR3 protein. Among 550,000 to 650,000 distinct CDR3 sequences listed, roughly a sixth were seen once. The V gene's germline CDR1 is KGHDR and CDR2 SFDVKD. This CDR3 is 14 amino acids long. V lost 0 bases and J lost 2, with 4 bases in between. The rearrangement uses TRBV24-1 and TRBJ2-1; D gene uncertain. The receptor's source is an adult woman who had mild COVID-19 (a few samples of this study predate the infection). Cell type and time point are not known. The sequenced material came from PBMCs or a T cell subset sorted from them (not recorded which). As DNA, the CDR3 is TGTGCCACCAGTGATTTGGAGGCCTACAATGAGCAGTTCTTC. The encoded protein is CATSDLEAYNEQFF.